This TCR beta chain was captured in a study of blood T cell repertoires in COVID-19. Assay: immunoSEQ multiplex PCR; the TCRdb copy retains only in-frame clones and omits some. The sample gives under 200,000 clones, approximately 79% of which show up once; 2.5% to 3.5% is in the top ten. Trimming at V came to 0 bases and at J to 4 bases, leaving 9 bases not matched to a gene. The CDR3 length is 18 residues. Germline V lookup: CDR1 SGHNT, CDR2 YYREEE (reference sequence). This receptor was taken from a woman of 80 years or more with acute or convalescent COVID-19. V usage is TRBV5-4 and J usage is TRBJ2-5, with TRBD2 matching 13 bases. The specimen was peripheral blood. The CDR3 nucleotides read TGTGCCAGCAGCTTGGGACCAGGACTAGCGGGAGAGGGAGAGACCCAGTACTTC. Protein sequence: CASSLGPGLAGEGETQYF.